The present T cell receptor beta chain was sequenced within a study of blood T cell repertoires in COVID-19. On the study more broadly: Samples representing acute and convalescent COVID-19 were sourced from the United States, Italy and Spain.

Using immunoSEQ multiplex PCR, the repertoire was profiled, and TCRdb retains in-frame clones only, with some absent. The table lists 260,000 or so clones, just over 85% of them singletons. Two negative PCRs, clearance, or symptom resolution characterized the recovered Cohort 3 donors. The source is a man aged 18 to 30 who had recovered from COVID-19. The specimen was PBMCs or T cells enriched from blood (not recorded which).

CDR3 in amino acids: CASSKGKQINSPLHF. The CDR3 DNA follows: TGTGCCAGCAGCAAAGGGAAACAGATTAATTCACCCCTCCACTTT. The chain has TRBV21-1 and TRBJ1-6; the D call of TRBD1 is as the table states it, not checked on the DNA. TRBV21-1 is annotated as a pseudogene. The CDR3 sequence is 15 residues long.